This T cell receptor (beta chain) was identified in a study of blood T cell repertoires in COVID-19. Recruits, aged about 18 to 100 years, lived in roughly 22 US areas. Original handling: Amplified reference gene primers provided the basis for estimating nucleated cell counts. Sequenced by immunoSEQ multiplex PCR; TCRdb stores in-frame clones only, minus some. The DNA was the basis for D and trimming; V, J and clone size are from that table. The sample lists about 240,000 clones; about 87% were seen once. Germline CDR1 MRHNA, CDR2 SNTAGT. The germline V and J ends were trimmed by 5 bases and 1 base, with 8 bases remaining between them. The CDR3 extends over 14 amino acids.

The source material was PBMCs or T cells enriched from blood (not recorded which). This TCR derives from a woman aged 25 to 39 with acute COVID-19. The genes are TRBV6-4 and TRBJ2-2; D is possibly TRBD2 (6 bases). CDR3 sequence: CASSREENTGELFF. CDR3 sequence (DNA): TGTGCCAGCAGTAGGGAGGAGAACACCGGGGAGCTGTTTTTT.